The 30 T cell receptor beta chains in this list originate from one sample, sequenced in a study of T cells in Graves' hyperthyroidism and ophthalmopathy. RNA transcripts gave rise to amplified TCR beta CDR3 regions. The study used the HTBI primer set for a first-round RT-PCR of the TCR CDR3. TCRdb passed the multiplex PCR reads through MiXCR, listing each CDR3 protein once. The sample records around 480,000 distinct CDR3 sequences, 13% to 15% being singletons. Sequencing was performed on blood. Receptor source: a woman aged 18-29 years with Graves' hyperthyroidism.

The V gene is TRBV5-6, the J gene TRBJ2-1; D not certain. The CDR3 extends over 11 amino acids. V gave up 6 bases and J gave up 6 bases, with 7 bases separating them. Germline-derived CDR1 and CDR2 are SGHDT and YYEEEE. The CDR3 bases are TGTGCCAGCACCTCTTTCAATGAGCAGTTCTTC. The encoded protein is CASTSFNEQFF.

This clonotype came up many times. The chain joins TRBV19 to TRBJ1-2; possibly TRBD1 for D (5 bases). CDR3 length: 15 residues. Trimming pared 5 bases from V and 0 bases from J, leaving 13 bases between. Germline V CDR1 and CDR2: LNHDA, SQIVND (reference sequence). CDR3 amino acids: CASSVDSLANYGYTF. The CDR3 DNA sequence: TGTGCCAGTAGTGTCGACAGCTTAGCTAACTATGGCTACACCTTC.

This chain joins TRBV20-1 and TRBJ1-5; weak D call: TRBD1 (6 bases). Per the germline V gene, CDR1 is DFQATT and CDR2 is SNEGSKA (reference sequence). V gave up 0 bases and J gave up 5 bases, with 23 bases separating them. The CDR3 runs to 18 residues. The CDR3 nucleotides are TGCAGTGCTAGAGATCGGTTTTGGGGAGGGGGAGTGGATCAGCCCCAGCATTTT. It encodes CSARDRFWGGGVDQPQHF.

With regard to this clonotype: This may arise from a read error, as a much more abundant clone is one base away. The V call is TRBV7-3, the J call TRBJ2-1; 11 bases are a match to TRBD2. This CDR3 contains 14 residues. The germline V gene encodes CDR1 SGHTA and CDR2 FQGTGA. J gave up 5 bases and V 4 bases, and 1 base lay outside the gene matches. The DNA for the CDR3 is TGTGCCAGCAGCTCGACTAGCGGGAACAATGAGCAGTTCTTC. Its protein is CASSSTSGNNEQFF.

This clonotype has a count of ten or more. J is TRBJ2-1 and V is TRBV11-2; a weak D match, TRBD1 (5 bases). Deletions cut 3 bases from V and 4 bases from J, with 7 bases between. There are 13 residues in the CDR3. CDR1 is SGHAT, CDR2 FQNNGV, per germline. DNA of the CDR3: TGTGCCAGCAGCTTGGGGCCTTACAATGAGCAGTTCTTC. Translating it yields CASSLGPYNEQFF.

The chain couples TRBV5-1 to TRBJ1-5; possible D gene TRBD1, 5 bases. Germline V gene data show CDR1 as SGHRS and CDR2 as YFSETQ. The CDR3 runs to 15 residues. Trimming cost V 4 bases and J 5 bases, with 16 bases left between them. The DNA of the CDR3 is TGCGCCAGCAGCCAAAGTTCGGGGGTGGATCAGCCCCAGCATTTT. This translates into CASSQSSGVDQPQHF. Full variable domain (rest looked up from reference TRBV5-1 and TRBJ1-5): KAGVTQTPRYLIKTRGQQVTLSCSPISGHRSVSWYQQTPGQGLQFLFEYFSETQRNKGNFPGRFSGRQFSNSRSEMNVSTLELGDSALYLCASSQSSGVDQPQHFGDGTRLSIL.

In its sample, this clonotype was seen many times. The chain recombines TRBV6-2 or TRBV6-3 with TRBJ2-1, with 10 bases matching TRBD2. CDR1 is MNHEY, CDR2 SVGEGT, per germline. Germline trimming cut 6 bases from V and 7 bases from J; bases unmatched to any gene: 9. The CDR3 extends over 15 amino acids. The CDR3 nucleotides are TGTGCCAGCAGGGCGGCTAGCGGGAGTAGAAATGAGCAGTTCTTC. It translates to CASRAASGSRNEQFF.

This clonotype occurred a few times. A much larger clone lies one base from this, so it may be a read error. V gene TRBV10-3 combines with J gene TRBJ1-1; no reliable D call. CDR3 length: 14 amino acids. Germline CDR1 reads ENHRY; CDR2 reads SYGVKD. Written as DNA, the CDR3 is TGTGCCATCAGTGACTCTTTAAGGAACACTGGAGCTTTCTTT. Encoded protein: CAISDSLRNTGAFF.

This clonotype was picked up many times. The chain carries TRBV7-9 and TRBJ2-1; TRBD2 matches at 10 bases. The CDR3 spans 17 residues. CDR1 and CDR2 from the germline V gene are SEHNR and FQNEAQ (reference sequence). V trimming: 8 bases; J trimming: 0 bases; junction bases outside the gene matches: 10. CDR3 in amino acids: CASDTSGMVNSYNEQFF. CDR3 DNA sequence: TGTGCCAGCGATACTAGCGGGATGGTTAACTCCTACAATGAGCAGTTCTTC.

This clonotype came up many times. V is TRBV6-1 and J is TRBJ2-7, with 11 bases fitting TRBD2. V was pared by 5 bases and J by 3 bases, with 6 bases of the junction left unmatched. Germline V CDR1 and CDR2: MNHNS, SASEGT. The CDR3 extends over 15 amino acids. CDR3 DNA: TGTGCCAGCAGTACCCGGACTAGCGGGTACTACGAGCAGTACTTC. The encoded protein is CASSTRTSGYYEQYF.

This sequence joins TRBV7-3 and TRBJ2-1, with a weak D call TRBD2 (6 bases). Germline lookup yields CDR1 SGHTA and CDR2 FQGTGA. This CDR3 contains 17 residues. V was pared by 6 bases and J by 6 bases, with 24 bases between. The CDR3 DNA reads as TGTGCCAGCAGGAACCTCCTTGAGACTAGAGCCCTCAATGAGCAGTTCTTC. This gives the protein CASRNLLETRALNEQFF.

The chain uses TRBV19 and TRBJ1-1; 8 nucleotides align to TRBD1. The V and J ends lost 4 bases and 6 bases, in that order; junction bases with no gene match: 7. This CDR3 has 14 residues. CDR1 LNHDA and CDR2 SQIVND come from the germline V gene (reference sequence). The CDR3 nucleotides read TGTGCCAGTAGTACTTACAGGGGGTTGGCTGAAGCTTTCTTT. This gives the protein CASSTYRGLAEAFF.

The chain recombines TRBV2 with TRBJ2-3, with TRBD2 identical over 13 bases. The trim removed 7 bases at V and 6 bases at J, leaving 13 bases unmatched. Germline V gene lookup returns CDR1 SNHLY and CDR2 FYNNEI. This CDR3 has 17 residues. This CDR3 is CASIEGGLAGFGDTQYF. The CDR3 DNA reads as TGTGCCAGCATTGAGGGGGGACTAGCGGGATTCGGTGATACGCAGTATTTT.

This clonotype appeared many times. V is TRBV9 and J is TRBJ1-5; D is unresolved. The CDR3 runs to 14 residues. V lost 2 bases, J lost 0 bases, and 6 bases lay in between. The germline gives CDR1 SGDLS, CDR2 YYNGEE. The CDR3 region is CASSVHYSNQPQHF. The CDR3, as DNA: TGTGCCAGCAGCGTCCATTATAGCAATCAGCCCCAGCATTTT.

This clonotype was seen many times. J is TRBJ2-3 and V is TRBV10-2; D unresolved. Germline V CDR1 and CDR2: WSHSY, SAAADI. V gave up 5 bases and J gave up 2 bases, with 11 bases separating them. The CDR3 spans 14 residues. The DNA of the CDR3 is TGCGCCAGCAGTAGGTCCGACGACACAGATACGCAGTATTTT. The encoded protein is CASSRSDDTDTQYF.

This clonotype has ten or more counts. This chain uses TRBV7-3 with TRBJ2-2, with D possibly TRBD1 on 5 matching bases. This CDR3 has 13 residues. Deletions cut 11 bases from V and 6 bases from J, with 16 bases between. CDR1 is SGHTA, CDR2 FQGTGA, per germline. The chain's CDR3 is CASPARAAGELFF. CDR3 in DNA: TGTGCCTCCCCAGCCAGGGCGGCCGGGGAGCTGTTTTTT.

The chain employs TRBV6-1 and TRBJ1-1, with 11 bases that match TRBD1. This CDR3 contains 14 residues. Germline lookup yields CDR1 MNHNS and CDR2 SASEGT. After removal of 6 bases from V and 11 bases from J, the junction contained 11 bases not matched to a gene. The chain's CDR3 is CASRGQGALTRAFF. The CDR3 DNA follows: TGTGCCAGCAGAGGACAGGGGGCGCTGACCAGGGCTTTCTTT.

The sample holds many counts of this clonotype. The rearrangement uses TRBV6-2 or TRBV6-3 and TRBJ2-2; D might be TRBD1 (6 bases). This CDR3 is 17 amino acids long. Trimming pared 6 bases from V and 1 base from J, leaving 18 bases between. Germline CDR1 is MNHEY and CDR2 is SVGEGT. CDR3 nucleotide sequence: TGTGCCAGCAGCCCTTGGGGGCGGATAAAGAACACCGGGGAGCTGTTTTTT. As protein: CASSPWGRIKNTGELFF.

Only a few counts were recorded for this clonotype. This chain uses TRBV18 with TRBJ2-1; TRBD2 agrees at 9 bases. The germline V gene has CDR1 KGHSH and CDR2 LQKENI. Germline trimming cut 4 bases from V and 3 bases from J; bases unmatched to any gene: 4. There are 15 residues in the CDR3. The CDR3, as DNA: TGTGCCAGCTCACAGACTAGCGGCTTCTACAATGAGCAGTTCTTC. Its protein is CASSQTSGFYNEQFF. Together with reference TRBV18 and TRBJ2-1, the CDR3 gives the full variable domain: NAGVMQNPRHLVRRRGQEARLRCSPMKGHSHVYWYRQLPEEGLKFMVYLQKENIIDESGMPKERFSAEFPKEGPSILRIQQVVRGDSAAYFCASSQTSGFYNEQFFGPGTRLTVL.

The J gene is TRBJ2-1, the V gene TRBV24-1, with 9 bases lining up with TRBD1. The J segment lost 10 bases and the V segment lost 7 bases, leaving 7 bases of the junction unmatched. The CDR3 runs to 13 residues. The germline V gene encodes CDR1 KGHDR and CDR2 SFDVKD. The CDR3 coding sequence is TGTGCCACCAGCGGACAGGGGTTACAAGAGCAGTTCTTC. Its protein is CATSGQGLQEQFF.

The chain combines TRBV3-1 with TRBJ2-3; D uncertain. Trimming cost V 2 bases and J 0 bases, with 6 bases left between them. The CDR3 loop spans 14 amino acids. Germline V gene sequence: CDR1 LGHDT, CDR2 YNNKEL (reference sequence). CDR3 region: CASSQQTSTDTQYF. In nucleotides, the CDR3 is TGTGCCAGCAGCCAACAAACGAGCACAGATACGCAGTATTTT.

This chain joins TRBV6-1 and TRBJ2-7, with 8 bases lining up with TRBD2. The last part of the DNA fits TRBJ2-1 better; the J call may be wrong. The CDR3 extends over 13 amino acids. The germline CDR1 and CDR2 sequences are MNHNS and SASEGT. This chain's CDR3 is CASSLTSGYEQFF. DNA of the CDR3: TGTGCCAGCAGCCTCACTAGCGGCTACGAGCAGTTCTTC.

This clonotype turned up a few times. The CDR3 protein is CASSLGWTLSGNTIYF. CDR3 nucleotides: TGTGCCAGCAGCTTGGGGTGGACACTCTCTGGAAACACCATATATTTT. The chain employs TRBV5-8 and TRBJ1-3, with D perhaps TRBD1 (5 bases). CDR3 length: 16 amino acids. Germline V CDR1 and CDR2: SGHTS, YDEGEE. The V end lost 0 bases, the J end lost 0 bases, and 10 bases lay between the germline ends. Variable domain in full (rest from reference TRBV5-8 and TRBJ1-3): EAGVTQSPTHLIKTRGQQATLRCSPISGHTSVYWYQQALGLGLQFLLWYDEGEERNRGNFPPRFSGRQFPNYSSELNVNALELEDSALYLCASSLGWTLSGNTIYFGEGSWLTVV.

This sequence joins TRBV7-6 and TRBJ1-2; D ambiguous. There are 17 residues in the CDR3. The germline V gene encodes CDR1 SGHVS and CDR2 FNYEAQ. V lost 0 bases, J lost 7 bases, and 21 bases lay in between. This CDR3 reads CASSLAPDPGGVFGYTF. CDR3 coding DNA: TGTGCCAGCAGCTTAGCCCCGGACCCGGGCGGAGTATTTGGCTACACCTTC.

The gene calls are TRBV5-1 and TRBJ1-2; TRBD1 might be the D (5 bases). This CDR3 has 13 amino acids. Trimming stripped 7 bases from V and 4 bases from J, with 14 bases between. Germline V gene sequence: CDR1 SGHRS, CDR2 YFSETQ. The CDR3 region is CASARGDGYGYTF. The CDR3 DNA reads as TGCGCCAGCGCCCGAGGGGACGGCTATGGCTACACCTTC.

This clonotype was seen repeatedly, ten times or more. The chain employs TRBV11-2 and TRBJ2-7; D possibly uses TRBD1 or TRBD2 (5 bases each). Per the germline V gene, CDR1 is SGHAT and CDR2 is FQNNGV. The CDR3 consists of 12 residues. V lost 8 bases and J lost 3, with 11 bases in between. CDR3 bases: TGTGCCAGCGGAGTGGGGGTCTACGAGCAGTACGTC. This translates into CASGVGVYEQYV.

This clonotype was recorded many times. V usage is TRBV18 and J usage is TRBJ2-7, with 9 bases lining up with TRBD1. The V and J ends lost 0 bases and 9 bases, in that order; junction bases with no gene match: 9. The CDR3 has 15 amino acids. Germline CDR1 reads KGHSH; CDR2 reads LQKENI. CDR3 in amino acids: CASSPPLAGQGWQYF. The CDR3 DNA sequence: TGTGCCAGCTCACCACCGCTCGCGGGACAGGGTTGGCAGTACTTC.

The table lists this clonotype with many counts. V gene TRBV2 combines with J gene TRBJ2-1; TRBD2 matches at 12 bases. V lost 1 base and J lost 4; bases outside the gene matches: 5. The CDR3 is made up of 17 amino acids. Germline CDR1 reads SNHLY; CDR2 reads FYNNEI. The CDR3 reads CASSEVLAGGPYNEQFF. For the CDR3, the DNA is TGTGCCAGCAGTGAAGTACTAGCGGGAGGCCCTTACAATGAGCAGTTCTTC.

The CDR3 coding sequence is TGCAGTGCACCCCGCAGGGGGGTCGAGGCAACTAATGAAAAACTGTTTTTT. This gives the protein CSAPRRGVEATNEKLFF. The chain uses TRBV20-1 and TRBJ1-4; 7 bases agree with TRBD1. This CDR3 comprises 17 residues. V was pared by 6 bases and J by 0 bases, with 13 bases of the junction left unmatched. The germline gives CDR1 DFQATT, CDR2 SNEGSKA (reference sequence).

V gene TRBV7-3 combines with J gene TRBJ2-1, with 8 nucleotides matching TRBD2. Trimming removed 6 bases from V and 13 bases from J; junction bases left unmatched: 5. The CDR3 consists of 11 residues. Germline V gene lookup returns CDR1 SGHTA and CDR2 FQGTGA. CDR3 protein: CASSAGTRQFF. The CDR3 DNA is TGTGCCAGCAGTGCCGGGACTAGACAGTTCTTC. The full variable domain, rest sourced from reference TRBV7-3 and TRBJ2-1, is GAGVSQTPSNKVTEKGKYVELRCDPISGHTALYWYRQSLGQGPEFLIYFQGTGAADDSGLPNDRFFAVRPEGSVSTLKIQRTERGDSAVYLCASSAGTRQFFGPGTRLTVL.